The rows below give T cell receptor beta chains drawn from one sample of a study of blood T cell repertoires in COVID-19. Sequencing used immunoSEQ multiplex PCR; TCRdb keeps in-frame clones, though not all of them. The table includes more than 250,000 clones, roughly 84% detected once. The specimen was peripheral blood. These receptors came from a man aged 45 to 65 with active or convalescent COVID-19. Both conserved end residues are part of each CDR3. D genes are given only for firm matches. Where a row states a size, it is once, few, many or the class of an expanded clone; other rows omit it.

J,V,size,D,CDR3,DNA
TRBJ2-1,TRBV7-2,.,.,CASSFGGEQFF,TGTGCCAGCAGCTTCGGAGGGGAGCAGTTCTTC
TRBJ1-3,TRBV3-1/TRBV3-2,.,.,CASSQSLGVSGNTIYF,TGTGCCAGCAGCCAGAGCCTAGGGGTCTCTGGAAACACCATATATTTT
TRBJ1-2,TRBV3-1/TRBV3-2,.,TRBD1,CASSPRGQGAMSGYTF,TGTGCCAGCAGCCCACGGGGACAGGGGGCGATGAGTGGCTACACCTTC
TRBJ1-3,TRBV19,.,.,CASISGDSGNTIYF,TGTGCCAGTATCTCCGGGGACTCAGGAAACACCATATATTTT
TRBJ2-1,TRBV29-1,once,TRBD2,CSVATSGRVYNEQFF,TGCAGCGTTGCGACTAGCGGGAGGGTCTACAATGAGCAGTTCTTC
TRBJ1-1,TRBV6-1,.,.,CASSEWAPREAFF,TGTGCCAGCAGTGAATGGGCCCCCCGGGAAGCTTTCTTT
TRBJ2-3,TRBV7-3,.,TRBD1,CASSRQGSTDTQYF,TGTGCCAGCAGCAGACAGGGTTCCACAGATACGCAGTATTTT
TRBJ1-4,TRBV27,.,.,CASSGTFSREKLFF,TGTGCCAGCAGTGGTACTTTCTCCCGGGAAAAACTGTTTTTT
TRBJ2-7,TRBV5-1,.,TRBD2,CASSATSGPYEQYF,TGCGCCAGCAGCGCGACTAGCGGACCCTACGAGCAGTACTTC
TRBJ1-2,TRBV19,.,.,CASSPPRVPNGYTF,TGTGCCAGTAGCCCTCCCAGGGTTCCGAATGGCTACACCTTC
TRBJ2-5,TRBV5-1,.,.,CASSSRPAHGETQYF,TGCGCCAGCAGTTCCAGACCGGCCCACGGGGAGACCCAGTACTTC
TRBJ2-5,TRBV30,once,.,CAWSVTQGTGETQYF,TGTGCCTGGAGTGTCACCCAGGGCACCGGGGAGACCCAGTACTTC
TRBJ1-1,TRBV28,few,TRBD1,CASGTGGTEAFF,TGTGCCAGCGGAACAGGGGGGACTGAAGCTTTCTTT
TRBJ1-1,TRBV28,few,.,CASSLWTRNTEAFF,TGTGCCAGCAGTTTATGGACAAGGAACACTGAAGCTTTCTTT
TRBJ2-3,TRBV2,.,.,CASRLTYAVTDTQYF,TGTGCCAGCAGGTTGACTTACGCAGTCACAGATACGCAGTATTTT
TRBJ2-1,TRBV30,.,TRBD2,CAWKGGNEQFF,TGTGCCTGGAAGGGAGGGAATGAGCAGTTCTTC
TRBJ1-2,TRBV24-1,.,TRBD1,CATSDIDRGEPYGYTF,TGTGCCACCAGTGATATTGACAGGGGGGAACCCTATGGCTACACCTTC
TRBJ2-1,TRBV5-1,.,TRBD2,CASSLERGTSIHPGNEQFF,TGCGCCAGCAGCTTGGAAAGGGGGACTAGCATTCACCCCGGCAATGAGCAGTTCTTC
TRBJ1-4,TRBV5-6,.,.,CASSVDTVNEKLFF,TGTGCCAGCAGCGTAGACACAGTTAATGAAAAACTGTTTTTT
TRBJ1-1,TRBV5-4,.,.,CASSSTGRTEAFF,TGTGCCAGCAGCTCTACAGGGCGCACTGAAGCTTTCTTT
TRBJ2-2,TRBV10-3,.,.,CAISEPGTPTGELFF,TGTGCCATCAGTGAGCCCGGGACTCCCACCGGGGAGCTGTTTTTT
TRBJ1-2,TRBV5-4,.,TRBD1,CASSSPTGDRYGYTF,TGTGCCAGCAGCTCCCCGACAGGGGACCGCTATGGCTACACCTTC
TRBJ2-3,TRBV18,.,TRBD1,CASSRTGPTDTQYF,TGTGCCAGCTCACGGACAGGTCCCACAGATACGCAGTATTTT
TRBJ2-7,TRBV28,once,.,CASSFRGGSNEQYF,TGTGCCAGCAGTTTTAGGGGGGGAAGTAACGAGCAGTACTTC
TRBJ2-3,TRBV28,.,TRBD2,CASSLTPLAGGPGGTDTQYF,TGTGCCAGCAGTTTAACCCCCCTAGCGGGAGGGCCGGGGGGCACAGATACGCAGTATTTT
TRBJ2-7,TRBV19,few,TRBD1,CASSMRGQGYEQYF,TGTGCCAGTAGTATGAGGGGACAGGGCTACGAGCAGTACTTC
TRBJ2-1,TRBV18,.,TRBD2,CASSPPSGGADEQFF,TGTGCCAGCTCACCACCTAGCGGGGGGGCCGATGAGCAGTTCTTC
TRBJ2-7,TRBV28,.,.,CASSLLRYEQYF,TGTGCCAGCAGTTTACTACGGTACGAGCAGTACTTC